This T cell receptor beta chain is from a study of cytomegalovirus exposure and HLA in healthy donors. The PCR was carried out with 60 Vbeta primers and 13 Jbeta primers. Sequencing was performed with immunoSEQ multiplex PCR; in TCRdb, only in-frame clones are kept and a portion is missing. The profile covers about 130,000 clones, with 76% appearing a single time and less than 2% taken by the ten largest. V was clipped by 5 bases and J by 6 bases; unmatched bases: 14. The CDR3 totals 17 residues. Germline V gene lookup returns CDR1 SEHNR and CDR2 FQNEAQ (reference sequence). This chain connects TRBV7-9 to TRBJ2-7; 12 positions agree with TRBD2. The TCR comes from a man aged 45-65 years in good health and CMV-seronegative. The source material was PBMCs. The CDR3 DNA sequence: TGTGCCAGCAGCCCCTCTAGCGGGGGGGCCGGGTTCGGCGAGCAGTACGTC. Its protein is CASSPSSGGAGFGEQYV.